Shown below are 2 T cell receptor beta chains from a single sample sequenced in a study of T cells after yellow fever vaccination (dated by TCRdb to the late 2010s). The intended sense of this specimen's treatment or condition label: live attenuated yellow fever vaccine strain. Library construction relied on 5' RACE. The instrument was an Illumina NovaSeq 6000. In TCRdb, the public reads were trimmed at Q25 with fastp and aligned with MiXCR, with productive beta chains retained. A single entry per CDR3 protein holds the most common genes and DNA from its merged rows. The table for this sample lists around 250,000 distinct CDR3 sequences; roughly 5.2% of them were counted only once. The leading ten clones occupy roughly 3.3% of the sample. The sample here was CD4+ T cells sorted from PBMCs, taken on the day of the yellow fever booster vaccination. All receptors come from a man aged 18 to 29 who received the YFV17D yellow fever vaccine.

The chain carries TRBV4-1 and TRBJ1-2; 9 bases fit TRBD1. V shed 0 bases and J 4 bases; nucleotides not matched to a gene: 9. Germline V gives CDR1 MGHRA, CDR2 YSYEKL. This CDR3 has 17 amino acids. The CDR3 spells CASSQEGTGGSVYGYTF. CDR3 nucleotide sequence: TGCGCCAGCAGCCAAGAGGGAACAGGGGGCTCCGTCTATGGCTACACCTTC.

CDR3 in amino acids: CASSLARGFSEQFF. CDR3 bases: TGTGCCAGCAGTTTAGCCAGGGGGTTTAGTGAGCAGTTCTTC. The V gene is TRBV12-3 or TRBV12-4, the J gene TRBJ2-1, with 7 bases identical to TRBD1. The trim removed 0 bases at V and 9 bases at J, leaving 5 bases unmatched. The CDR3 contains 14 residues.